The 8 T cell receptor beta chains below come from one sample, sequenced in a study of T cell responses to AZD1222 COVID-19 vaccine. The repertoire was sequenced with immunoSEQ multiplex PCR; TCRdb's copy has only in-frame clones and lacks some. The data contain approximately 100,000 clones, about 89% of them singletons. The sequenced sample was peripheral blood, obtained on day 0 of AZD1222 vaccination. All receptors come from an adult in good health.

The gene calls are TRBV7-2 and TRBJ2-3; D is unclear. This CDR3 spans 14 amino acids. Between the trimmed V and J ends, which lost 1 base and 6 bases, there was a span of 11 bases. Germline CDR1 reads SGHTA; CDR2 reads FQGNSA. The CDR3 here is CASSLGGARDTQYF. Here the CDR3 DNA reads TGTGCCAGCAGCTTAGGGGGTGCAAGGGATACGCAGTATTTT.

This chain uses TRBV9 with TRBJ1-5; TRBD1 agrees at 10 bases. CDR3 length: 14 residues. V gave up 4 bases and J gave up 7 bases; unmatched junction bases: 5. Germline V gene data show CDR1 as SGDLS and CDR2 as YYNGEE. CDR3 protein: CASSSGQGWQPQHF. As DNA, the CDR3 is TGTGCCAGCAGCTCGGGACAGGGGTGGCAGCCCCAGCATTTT.

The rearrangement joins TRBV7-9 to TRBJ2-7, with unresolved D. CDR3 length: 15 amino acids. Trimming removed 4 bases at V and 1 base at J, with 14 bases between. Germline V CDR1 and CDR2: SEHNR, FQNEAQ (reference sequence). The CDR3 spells CASSSPAQNSYEQYF. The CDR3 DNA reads TGTGCCAGCAGCTCCCCAGCCCAGAATTCCTACGAGCAGTACTTC.

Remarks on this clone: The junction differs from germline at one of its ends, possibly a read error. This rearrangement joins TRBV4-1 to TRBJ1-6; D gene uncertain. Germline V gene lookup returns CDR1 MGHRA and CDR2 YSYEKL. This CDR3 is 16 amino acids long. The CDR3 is CASSPIGRNYNLPLHF. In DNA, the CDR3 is TGCGCCAGCAGCCCGATCGGACGTAACTATAATTTACCCCTCCACTTT.

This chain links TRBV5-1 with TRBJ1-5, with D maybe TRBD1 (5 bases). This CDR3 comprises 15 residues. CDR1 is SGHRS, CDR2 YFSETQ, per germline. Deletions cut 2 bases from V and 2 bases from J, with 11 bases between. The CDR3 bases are TGCGCCAGCAGCTTTACCGGGGCGGGCAATCAGCCCCAGCATTTT. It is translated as CASSFTGAGNQPQHF.

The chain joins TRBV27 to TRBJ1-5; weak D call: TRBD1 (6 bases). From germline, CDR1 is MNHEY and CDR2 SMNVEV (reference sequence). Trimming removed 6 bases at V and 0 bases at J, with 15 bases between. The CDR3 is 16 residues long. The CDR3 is CASSARTAYSNQPQHF. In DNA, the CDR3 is TGTGCCAGCAGCGCCCGGACAGCATATAGCAATCAGCCCCAGCATTTT.

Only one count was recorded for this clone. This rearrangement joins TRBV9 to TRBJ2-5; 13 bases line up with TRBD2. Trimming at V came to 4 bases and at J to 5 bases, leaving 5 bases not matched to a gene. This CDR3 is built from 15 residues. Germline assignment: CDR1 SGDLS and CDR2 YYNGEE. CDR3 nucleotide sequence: TGTGCCAGCAGCTTTGGACTAGCGGGGGTTGAGACCCAGTACTTC. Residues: CASSFGLAGVETQYF.

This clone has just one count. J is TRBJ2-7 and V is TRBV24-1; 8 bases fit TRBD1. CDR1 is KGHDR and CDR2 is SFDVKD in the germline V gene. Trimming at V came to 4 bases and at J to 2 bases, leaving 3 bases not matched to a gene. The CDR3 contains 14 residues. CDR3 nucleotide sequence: TGTGCCACCAGTGACCCGGGACAGGCCTACGAGCAGTACTTC. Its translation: CATSDPGQAYEQYF.